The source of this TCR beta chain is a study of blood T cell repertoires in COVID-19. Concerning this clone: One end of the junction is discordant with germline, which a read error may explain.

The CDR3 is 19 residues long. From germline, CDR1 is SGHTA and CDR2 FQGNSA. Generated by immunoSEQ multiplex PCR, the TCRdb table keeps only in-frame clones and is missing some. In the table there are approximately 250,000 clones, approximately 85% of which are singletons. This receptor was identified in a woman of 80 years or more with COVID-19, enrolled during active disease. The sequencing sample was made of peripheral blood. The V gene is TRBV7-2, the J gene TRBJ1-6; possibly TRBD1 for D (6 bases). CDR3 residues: CASTLGGGSVSSYNSPLHF. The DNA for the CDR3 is TGTGCCAGCACCTTAGGGGGGGGCAGTGTCAGCTCCTATAATTCACCCCTCCACTTT.